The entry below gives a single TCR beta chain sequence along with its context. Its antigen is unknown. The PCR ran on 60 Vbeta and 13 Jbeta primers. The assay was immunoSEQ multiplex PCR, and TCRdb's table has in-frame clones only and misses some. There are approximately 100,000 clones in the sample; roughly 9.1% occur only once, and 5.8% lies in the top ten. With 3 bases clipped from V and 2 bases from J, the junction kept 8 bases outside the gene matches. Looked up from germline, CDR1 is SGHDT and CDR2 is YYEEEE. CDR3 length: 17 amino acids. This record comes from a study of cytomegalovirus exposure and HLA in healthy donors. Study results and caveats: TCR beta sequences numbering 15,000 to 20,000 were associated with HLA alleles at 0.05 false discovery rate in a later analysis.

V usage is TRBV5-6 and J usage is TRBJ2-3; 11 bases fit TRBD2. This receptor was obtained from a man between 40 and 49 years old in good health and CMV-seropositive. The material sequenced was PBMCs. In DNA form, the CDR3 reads TGTGCCAGCAGCTACCCCCCGGGACTAGCGGACACAGATACGCAGTATTTT. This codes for CASSYPPGLADTDTQYF.